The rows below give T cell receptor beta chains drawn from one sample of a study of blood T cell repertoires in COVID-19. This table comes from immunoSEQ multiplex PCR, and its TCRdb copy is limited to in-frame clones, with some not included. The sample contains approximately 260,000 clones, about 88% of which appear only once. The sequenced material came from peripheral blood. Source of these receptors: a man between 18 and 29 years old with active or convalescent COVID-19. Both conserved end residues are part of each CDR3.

CDR3: CATSEQGIKSPLHF
J: TRBJ1-6
V: TRBV6-1
length: 14

CDR3: CASSITGPNQPQHF
J: TRBJ1-5
V: TRBV6-5
length: 14

CDR3: CASSQGGSAHSYNEQFF
J: TRBJ2-1
V: TRBV4-2
length: 17

CDR3: CASSLQEETQYF
J: TRBJ2-5
V: TRBV3-1/TRBV3-2
length: 12

CDR3: CASRADSWGLMNTEAFF
J: TRBJ1-1
V: TRBV19
length: 17

CDR3: CASRGNGGSYEQYF
J: TRBJ2-7
V: TRBV28
length: 14

CDR3: CATSDLSYGTSGTGELFF
J: TRBJ2-2
V: TRBV24-1
length: 18

CDR3: CSVPPTSGTPDTQYF
J: TRBJ2-3
V: TRBV29-1
length: 15

CDR3: CASSLEGGVGAAFF
J: TRBJ1-1
V: TRBV3-1/TRBV3-2
length: 14

CDR3: CASSFGTEAFF
J: TRBJ1-1
V: TRBV12-3/TRBV12-4
length: 11

CDR3: CASSLWGVSGYTF
J: TRBJ1-2
V: TRBV5-4
length: 13

CDR3: CASTNGRVRETQYF
J: TRBJ2-5
V: TRBV7-9
length: 14

CDR3: CASSLQGGQPQHF
J: TRBJ1-5
V: TRBV5-1
length: 13

CDR3: CATSDPRQKGYTF
J: TRBJ1-2
V: TRBV24-1
length: 13

CDR3: CASSFDRAKNIQYF
J: TRBJ2-4
V: TRBV7-2
length: 14

CDR3: CASSLHGGSYEQYF
J: TRBJ2-7
V: TRBV28
length: 14